Listed here are 17 T cell receptor beta chains from one sample, sequenced in a study of identical twins. In TCRdb, the 5' RACE reads were re-called with MiXCR into one record per CDR3 protein. The sample consists of approximately 500,000 distinct CDR3 sequences, 13% to 15% of them appearing once. These records were also assigned to another study, of yellow fever vaccine responses in identical twins.

The sample was CD4+ T cells sorted from blood. Source of these receptors: a woman younger than 30 in good health.

This clonotype was found many times. This chain uses TRBV10-3 with TRBJ2-3; D is unresolved. CDR3 length: 16 residues. Trimming took off 5 bases at V and 2 bases at J, with 17 bases between the two ends. Germline-derived CDR1 and CDR2 are ENHRY and SYGVKD. CDR3 coding DNA: TGTGCCATCAGTAAGCTAGACTCTGAACTCACAGATACGCAGTATTTT. Its translation: CAISKLDSELTDTQYF.

This clonotype showed up just a few times. CDR3 in amino acids: CASSLARFAGVAETQYF. CDR3 nucleotides: TGTGCCAGCAGTTTAGCGCGTTTTGCGGGAGTTGCCGAGACCCAGTACTTC. V usage is TRBV12-3 or TRBV12-4 and J usage is TRBJ2-5, with 7 bases that match TRBD2. CDR3 length equals 17 residues. Trimming took 0 bases from V and 5 from J; bases not matched to a gene: 12.

The chain combines TRBV7-2 with TRBJ2-1; 8 nucleotides agree with TRBD2. The CDR3 runs 14 residues. Germline loops: CDR1 SGHTA, CDR2 FQGNSA. V lost 5 bases, J lost 6 bases, and 6 bases stayed unmatched. Here the CDR3 DNA reads TGTGCCAGCAGCCCAGGACTAGCCCTCAATGAGCAGTTCTTC. The encoded protein is CASSPGLALNEQFF.

This clonotype was seen a handful of times. The chain couples TRBV6-6 to TRBJ2-7; a weak D match, TRBD2 (5 bases). The CDR3 is 12 residues long. The V gene lost 6 bases and the J gene lost 4 bases, with 10 bases spanning the gap. Germline V gene data show CDR1 as MNHNY and CDR2 as SVGAGI (reference sequence). CDR3 DNA sequence: TGTGCCAGCAGATCAGCGGAGTACGAGCAGTACGTC. It yields the protein CASRSAEYEQYV.

This clonotype was recorded at least ten times. This rearrangement joins TRBV2 to TRBJ1-6; maybe TRBD1 (6 bases). Germline CDR1 is SNHLY and CDR2 is FYNNEI. CDR3 length: 15 residues. Deletions cut 3 bases from V and 7 bases from J, with 13 bases between. The CDR3: CASSEAGVENSPLHF. The CDR3 DNA sequence: TGTGCCAGCAGTGAGGCAGGGGTAGAGAATTCACCCCTCCACTTT. Combining the CDR3 with reference TRBV2 and TRBJ1-6 gives the whole variable domain EPEVTQTPSHQVTQMGQEVILRCVPISNHLYFYWYRQILGQKVEFLVSFYNNEISEKSEIFDDQFSVERPDGSNFTLKIRSTKLEDSAMYFCASSEAGVENSPLHFGNGTRLTVT.

The chain combines TRBV4-2 with TRBJ2-1; D might be TRBD1 (6 bases). Between the trimmed V and J ends, which lost 0 bases and 3 bases, there was a span of 12 bases. The CDR3 has 16 residues. CDR1 and CDR2 (germline): LGHNA, YNFKEQ. CDR3 loop: CASSQDGTLGYNEQFF. In DNA, the CDR3 is TGTGCCAGCAGCCAAGATGGGACATTAGGCTACAATGAGCAGTTCTTC.

The chain couples TRBV20-1 to TRBJ2-2, with D possibly called TRBD1 or TRBD2 (5 bases each). CDR1 DFQATT and CDR2 SNEGSKA come from the germline V gene (reference sequence). V gave up 0 bases and J gave up 7 bases, with 18 bases separating them. There are 16 residues in the CDR3. CDR3 sequence (DNA): TGCAGTGCTAGAGAGGTAGAAAGGGACCCGATCGGGGAGCTGTTTTTT. Translation gives CSAREVERDPIGELFF.

The chain links TRBV11-2 to TRBJ2-7, with 11 bases fitting TRBD2. The CDR3 is 14 amino acids. Germline CDR1 SGHAT, CDR2 FQNNGV. J was trimmed by 6 bases and V by 4 bases; bases with no gene match: 5. The CDR3 DNA follows: TGTGCCAGCAGCTCTCCTAGCGGGAGGACCGAGCAGTACTTC. It encodes CASSSPSGRTEQYF.

The rearrangement joins TRBV28 to TRBJ2-7; D possibly corresponds to TRBD1 (5 bases). Germline lookup yields CDR1 MDHEN and CDR2 SYDVKM. Trimming cost V 2 bases and J 2 bases, with 13 bases left between them. The CDR3 is 15 residues long. The CDR3 bases are TGTGCCAGCAGTTTACAGGGTCATTTAACCTACGAGCAGTACTTC. Translation: CASSLQGHLTYEQYF.

The rearrangement joins TRBV7-2 to TRBJ2-2, with 7 bases identical to TRBD1. Trimming at V came to 6 bases and at J to 0 bases, leaving 4 bases not matched to a gene. The CDR3 is 15 residues long. CDR1 is SGHTA, CDR2 FQGNSA, per germline. CDR3 loop: CASRPGTANTGELFF. CDR3 nucleotide sequence: TGTGCCAGCAGGCCCGGGACAGCGAACACCGGGGAGCTGTTTTTT.

This clonotype appeared a few times. The J gene is TRBJ2-5, the V gene TRBV9; TRBD1 is a possible D gene (6 bases). V was shortened by 0 bases and J by 7 bases, with 16 bases between the two germline ends. The CDR3 consists of 15 residues. CDR1 and CDR2 from the germline V gene are SGDLS and YYNGEE. This CDR3 reads CASSVGQRGSGTQYF. The CDR3 DNA follows: TGTGCCAGCAGCGTAGGGCAAAGGGGGTCTGGGACCCAGTACTTC.

This clonotype was detected a few times. The rearrangement links TRBV20-1 to TRBJ2-7; D unclear. Trimming removed 3 bases from V and 2 bases from J, with 14 bases in between. The CDR3 loop spans 14 amino acids. The V gene's germline CDR1 is DFQATT and CDR2 SNEGSKA (reference sequence). The CDR3 DNA is TGCAGTGCTAGCCTTAACCGACGGACCTACGAGCAGTACGTC. Protein: CSASLNRRTYEQYV.

The chain uses TRBV5-6 and TRBJ2-5; D may be TRBD1 (5 bases). Per germline, CDR1 SGHDT and CDR2 YYEEEE. V lost 1 base, J lost 2 bases, and 12 bases lay in between. This CDR3 has 15 residues. DNA for the CDR3: TGTGCCAGCAGCTTGTTCGACAGCCTGCAAGAGACCCAGTACTTC. Translated, it gives CASSLFDSLQETQYF.

This chain joins TRBV20-1 and TRBJ2-5, with D tentatively TRBD2 (6 bases). Germline CDR1 and CDR2: DFQATT and SNEGSKA (reference sequence). The CDR3 loop spans 14 amino acids. The V end lost 0 bases, the J end lost 2 bases, and 10 bases lay between the germline ends. CDR3 in DNA: TGCAGTGCTAGAGAACTAGCATTTCAAGAGACCCAGTACTTC. Amino acid sequence: CSARELAFQETQYF.

Only a few counts were recorded for this clonotype. V and J are TRBV2 and TRBJ1-5; no clear D gene. The germline V and J ends were trimmed by 5 bases and 11 bases, with 16 bases remaining between them. Germline V gene data show CDR1 as SNHLY and CDR2 as FYNNEI. The CDR3 is 13 amino acids. CDR3 protein: CASSSGYNQAQHF. CDR3 coding DNA: TGTGCCAGCAGTAGCGGTTACAATCAAGCCCAGCATTTT. The full variable domain, rest sourced from reference TRBV2 and TRBJ1-5, is EPEVTQTPSHQVTQMGQEVILRCVPISNHLYFYWYRQILGQKVEFLVSFYNNEISEKSEIFDDQFSVERPDGSNFTLKIRSTKLEDSAMYFCASSSGYNQAQHFGDGTRLSIL.

This clonotype has just a few counts. The gene calls are TRBV15 and TRBJ2-5; 7 nucleotides match TRBD2. The trim removed 3 bases at V and 1 base at J, leaving 11 bases unmatched. CDR1 is LNHNV and CDR2 is YYDKDF in the germline V gene (reference sequence). This CDR3 has 17 amino acids. The CDR3 DNA reads TGTGCCACCAGCAGGGTCCTACTAGCGAAGGGCCAAGAGACCCAGTACTTC. This translates into CATSRVLLAKGQETQYF. Based on the CDR3 plus reference TRBV15 and TRBJ2-5, the full variable domain is DAMVIQNPRYQVTQFGKPVTLSCSQTLNHNVMYWYQQKSSQAPKLLFHYYDKDFNNEADTPDNFQSRRPNTSFCFLDIRSPGLGDTAMYLCATSRVLLAKGQETQYFGPGTRLLVL.

The chain links TRBV12-3 or TRBV12-4 to TRBJ1-3; D is ambiguous. Trimming removed 7 bases from V and 0 bases from J, with 16 bases in between. The CDR3 length is 16 residues. The CDR3 reads CASMVNLRSSGNTIYF. Here the CDR3 DNA reads TGTGCCAGCATGGTAAATCTGAGGAGCTCTGGAAACACCATATATTTT.